These 10 T cell receptor beta chains were sequenced from one sample in a study of blood T cell repertoires in COVID-19. Assay: immunoSEQ multiplex PCR; the TCRdb copy retains only in-frame clones and omits some. The sample includes around 310,000 clones, roughly 90% seen only once; the top ten take around 9%. Sequencing input: PBMCs or T cells enriched from blood (not recorded which). Receptors originate from a woman aged 30 to 39 who had recovered from COVID-19.

The V gene is TRBV19, the J gene TRBJ1-5; D is perhaps TRBD1 (5 bases). This CDR3 spans 16 amino acids. Germline V lookup: CDR1 LNHDA, CDR2 SQIVND (reference sequence). The V end was cut by 7 bases, the J end by 0 bases, with 16 bases between. This CDR3 reads CASTRWGENSNQPQHF. The DNA for the CDR3 is TGTGCCAGTACACGTTGGGGGGAAAATAGCAATCAGCCCCAGCATTTT.

The chain links TRBV5-1 to TRBJ2-2, with 7 positions matching TRBD2. V was clipped by 4 bases and J by 3 bases; unmatched bases: 6. This CDR3 region has 15 residues. Per the germline V gene, CDR1 is SGHRS and CDR2 is YFSETQ. CDR3 DNA sequence: TGCGCCAGCAGCACGGGGACTACCGACACCGGGGAGCTGTTTTTT. Protein product: CASSTGTTDTGELFF.

V usage is TRBV4-3 and J usage is TRBJ1-1; 7 bases are shared with TRBD1. This CDR3 spans 17 amino acids. V gave up 0 bases and J gave up 0 bases; unmatched junction bases: 7. The germline CDR1 and CDR2 sequences are LGHNA and YSLEER. The CDR3 is CASSQDSTGALNTEAFF. The CDR3 DNA is TGCGCCAGCAGCCAAGATTCAACAGGGGCGTTGAACACTGAAGCTTTCTTT.

Only one count was recorded for this clone. CDR3 coding DNA: TGTGCCACCAGCAGAGGAGAGAGCTCTGGAAACACCATATATTTT. It codes for CATSRGESSGNTIYF. V usage is TRBV15 and J usage is TRBJ1-3; D gene ambiguous. V lost 1 base, J lost 0 bases, and 7 bases lay in between. Germline V gene data show CDR1 as LNHNV and CDR2 as YYDKDF (reference sequence). CDR3 size: 15 residues.

CDR3 region: CASSQGILSGTLTSYEQYF. The DNA for the CDR3 is TGCGCCAGCAGCCAGGGGATTCTTTCCGGGACACTTACCTCCTACGAGCAGTACTTC. The rearrangement links TRBV4-1 to TRBJ2-7, with D tentatively TRBD1 (6 bases). Germline loops: CDR1 MGHRA, CDR2 YSYEKL. This CDR3 has 19 amino acids. The V gene lost 3 bases and the J gene lost 0 bases, with 24 bases spanning the gap.

The chain is built from TRBV2 and TRBJ2-3, with unresolved D. The germline gives CDR1 SNHLY, CDR2 FYNNEI. Trimming took 6 bases from V and 4 from J, leaving 8 bases between them. The CDR3 runs 12 residues. As DNA, the CDR3 is TGTGCCAGCAGATCAGATCCAGATACGCAGTATTTT. Translating it yields CASRSDPDTQYF.

This clone has only one observation. V gene TRBV7-9 combines with J gene TRBJ2-1, with D unresolved. The CDR3 covers 15 residues. Germline CDR1 reads SEHNR; CDR2 reads FQNEAQ (reference sequence). Trimming removed 5 bases at V and 6 bases at J, with 17 bases between. The CDR3 coding sequence is TGTGCCAGCAGCCCAACTCAGGATCCGCTCAATGAGCAGTTCTTC. Translating gives CASSPTQDPLNEQFF.

This clone showed up just once. J is TRBJ1-5 and V is TRBV27; 9 positions match TRBD1. Germline assignment: CDR1 MNHEY and CDR2 SMNVEV (reference sequence). This CDR3 spans 15 amino acids. Trimming at V came to 2 bases and at J to 13 bases, leaving 12 bases not matched to a gene. The CDR3 sequence: CASSLARGTGFSQHF. As DNA, the CDR3 is TGTGCCAGCAGTTTAGCTCGAGGGACAGGGTTTAGTCAGCATTTT.

This rearrangement joins TRBV10-3 to TRBJ2-5, with TRBD2 matching 16 bases. The V gene end was trimmed by 4 bases and the J gene end by 1 base; junction bases not matched to a gene: 6. The V gene's germline CDR1 is ENHRY and CDR2 SYGVKD. This CDR3 comprises 18 residues. The CDR3 coding sequence is TGTGCCATCAGTGGTGGGACTAGCGGGAGGGTACGCCAAGAGACCCAGTACTTC. The encoded protein is CAISGGTSGRVRQETQYF.

This chain joins TRBV28 and TRBJ2-7, with D hard to call. Per the germline V gene, CDR1 is MDHEN and CDR2 is SYDVKM. The V end lost 6 bases, the J end lost 2 bases, and 2 bases lay between the germline ends. There are 10 residues in the CDR3. The CDR3 loop is CASSAYEQYF. CDR3 nucleotide sequence: TGTGCCAGCAGCGCCTACGAGCAGTACTTC.